This T cell receptor (beta chain) was sequenced for a study of T cell changes during pregnancy in multiple sclerosis. The trim removed 5 bases at V and 6 bases at J, leaving 4 bases unmatched. CDR1 and CDR2 (germline): SGHTA, FQGTGA. The CDR3 sequence is 13 residues long. Sequencing was performed with immunoSEQ multiplex PCR; in TCRdb, only in-frame clones are kept and a portion is missing. The sample has about 59,000 clones; roughly 94% are singletons. The sequences come from CD8+ T cells from peripheral blood mononuclear cells, collected after pregnancy. The source of this sequence is a female donor with multiple sclerosis, enrolled in a pregnancy study. This chain uses TRBV7-3 with TRBJ2-4; 7 bases align to TRBD2. The CDR3 coding sequence is TGTGCCAGCAGCCTTGGGGGGGGAAACATTCAGTACTTC. This encodes CASSLGGGNIQYF.